Shown below are 16 T cell receptor beta chains from a single sample sequenced in a study of T cells in Graves' hyperthyroidism and ophthalmopathy. TCR beta CDR3 regions were amplified from RNA transcripts. First-round RT-PCR targeting the TCR CDR3 was performed with the HTBI primer set. TCRdb ran MiXCR on the multiplex PCR reads and lists one entry per CDR3 protein. The sample contains around 360,000 distinct CDR3 sequences, roughly 15% of which appear only once. The sequenced sample was blood. All receptors come from a woman aged 60 to 75 with Graves' ophthalmopathy.

This clonotype has ten or more counts. This chain connects TRBV14 to TRBJ2-7; D not resolved. Trimming cost V 2 bases and J 6 bases, with 23 bases left between them. CDR1 is SGHDN, CDR2 FVKESK, per germline. The CDR3 spans 17 residues. CDR3 region: CASSQSTAVPLGTEQYF. CDR3 nucleotides: TGTGCCAGCAGCCAATCTACCGCTGTGCCCCTTGGAACCGAGCAGTACTTC.

This clonotype was detected many times. The V gene is TRBV5-4, the J gene TRBJ2-7, with TRBD2 as a possible D gene (6 bases). The V gene lost 2 bases and the J gene lost 2 bases, with 17 bases spanning the gap. Germline V CDR1 and CDR2: SGHNT, YYREEE (reference sequence). The CDR3 covers 16 residues. The CDR3 region is CASSFQGGQAAYEQYF. CDR3 DNA: TGTGCCAGCAGCTTCCAGGGAGGCCAAGCGGCCTACGAGCAGTACTTC. The full variable domain, with the rest looked up from reference TRBV5-4 and TRBJ2-7, is ETGVTQSPTHLIKTRGQQVTLRCSSQSGHNTVSWYQQALGQGPQFIFQYYREEENGRGNFPPRFSGLQFPNYSSELNVNALELDDSALYLCASSFQGGQAAYEQYFGPGTRLTVT.

This clonotype was recorded at least ten times. V usage is TRBV7-6 and J usage is TRBJ2-1; 7 bases are shared with TRBD1. The germline V gene encodes CDR1 SGHVS and CDR2 FNYEAQ. The CDR3 length is 16 residues. V lost 5 bases, J lost 2 bases, and 9 bases stayed unmatched. CDR3 nucleotides: TGTGCCAGCAGCGGAAGGGACAGCCGACCCTACAATGAGCAGTTCTTC. Its translation is CASSGRDSRPYNEQFF.

This clonotype was observed a few times. The CDR3 bases are TGTGCCACCAGTGATCCCCGACACCCACGGACTGAAGCTTTCTTT. Its protein product is CATSDPRHPRTEAFF. The chain combines TRBV24-1 with TRBJ1-1; no firm D call. The V gene's germline CDR1 is KGHDR and CDR2 SFDVKD. Trimming cost V 3 bases and J 5 bases, with 15 bases left between them. The CDR3 spans 15 residues.

The rearrangement joins TRBV5-4 to TRBJ2-7; 14 bases align to TRBD2. J lost 3 bases, V lost 3 bases, and 5 bases had no gene match. The CDR3 has 16 residues. CDR1 is SGHNT, CDR2 YYREEE, per germline (reference sequence). The CDR3 DNA follows: TGTGCCAGCAGCTCGGGGACTAGCGGGGGAAGCTACGAGCAGTACTTC. Translating it yields CASSSGTSGGSYEQYF.

This clonotype was seen repeatedly, ten times or more. V usage is TRBV7-2 and J usage is TRBJ2-1, with 9 bases aligning to TRBD2. CDR3 length: 13 amino acids. Germline loops: CDR1 SGHTA, CDR2 FQGNSA. The junction had 4 bases not matched to a gene; V was cut back by 3 bases and J by 10 bases. CDR3 residues: CASSFSGSHEQFF. The CDR3 bases are TGTGCCAGCAGCTTTAGCGGGAGCCACGAGCAGTTCTTC.

This clonotype was picked up a small number of times. V gene TRBV5-1 combines with J gene TRBJ2-2; 10 bases are shared with TRBD1. Trimming cost V 0 bases and J 5 bases; bases outside gene matches: 4. Germline-derived CDR1 and CDR2 are SGHRS and YFSETQ. The CDR3 contains 16 residues. The DNA of the CDR3 is TGCGCCAGCAGCTTGGTGACAGGGGGCGGAACCGGGGAGCTGTTTTTT. This codes for CASSLVTGGGTGELFF. Based on the CDR3 plus reference TRBV5-1 and TRBJ2-2, the full variable domain is KAGVTQTPRYLIKTRGQQVTLSCSPISGHRSVSWYQQTPGQGLQFLFEYFSETQRNKGNFPGRFSGRQFSNSRSEMNVSTLELGDSALYLCASSLVTGGGTGELFFGEGSRLTVL.

The chain couples TRBV6-1 to TRBJ2-3, with 8 bases that match TRBD2. The trim removed 5 bases at V and 3 bases at J, leaving 7 bases unmatched. This CDR3 is built from 15 residues. In germline, CDR1 is MNHNS, CDR2 SASEGT. The CDR3 DNA reads TGTGCCAGCAGTTTAGGACTAGCTGCTACAGATACGCAGTATTTT. It is translated as CASSLGLAATDTQYF.

This clonotype came up a few times. The chain recombines TRBV7-2 with TRBJ2-3, with 8 bases fitting TRBD2. After removal of 7 bases from V and 4 bases from J, the junction contained 7 bases not matched to a gene. The CDR3 contains 14 residues. CDR1 SGHTA and CDR2 FQGNSA come from the germline V gene. Here the CDR3 DNA reads TGTGCCAGCAACGACGGGAGGGATGCAGATACGCAGTATTTT. Translating gives CASNDGRDADTQYF.

This clonotype was detected many times. This chain joins TRBV2 and TRBJ2-2; 10 nucleotides line up with TRBD1. The V segment lost 3 bases and the J segment 5 bases; nucleotides outside the gene matches: 3. The germline V gene has CDR1 SNHLY and CDR2 FYNNEI. The CDR3 covers 15 residues. CDR3 amino acids: CASSELGQGTGELFF. The CDR3 DNA is TGTGCCAGCAGTGAGTTGGGACAGGGGACCGGGGAGCTGTTTTTT.

This clonotype has a count of ten or more. The chain combines TRBV2 with TRBJ2-3; 8 bases line up with TRBD2. The V and J ends lost 7 bases and 0 bases, in that order; junction bases with no gene match: 12. This CDR3 contains 17 residues. Germline lookup yields CDR1 SNHLY and CDR2 FYNNEI. The CDR3 is CASISRGAGVSTDTQYF. For the CDR3, the DNA is TGTGCCAGCATTTCCCGAGGAGCGGGGGTTAGCACAGATACGCAGTATTTT.

This chain links TRBV5-1 with TRBJ2-5, with 8 bases aligning to TRBD2. This CDR3 contains 17 residues. The V gene end was trimmed by 0 bases and the J gene end by 2 bases; junction bases not matched to a gene: 9. Germline V gene data show CDR1 as SGHRS and CDR2 as YFSETQ. Here the CDR3 DNA reads TGCGCCAGCAGCTTGGGGGGGAGCGGGAGTTCACAAGAGACCCAGTACTTC. Protein product: CASSLGGSGSSQETQYF.

The chain joins TRBV5-1 to TRBJ1-4; D not certain. V was shortened by 6 bases and J by 3 bases, with 12 bases between the two germline ends. The CDR3 length is 14 residues. Germline V CDR1 and CDR2: SGHRS, YFSETQ. CDR3 DNA: TGCGCCAGCACCCTTACGGGGTCTAATGAAAAACTGTTTTTT. Protein sequence: CASTLTGSNEKLFF.

This sequence joins TRBV6-5 and TRBJ2-7; 7 bases are a match to TRBD1. Germline loops: CDR1 MNHEY, CDR2 SVGAGI. V lost 4 bases, J lost 3 bases, and 12 bases stayed unmatched. The CDR3 totals 16 residues. The CDR3 DNA reads TGTGCCAGCAGTTTATTAGGGGGCGGCCGGGACTACGAGCAGTACTTC. Translating gives CASSLLGGGRDYEQYF.

This clonotype was recorded many times. The chain couples TRBV5-1 to TRBJ2-7, with 8 positions matching TRBD1. Germline CDR1 is SGHRS and CDR2 is YFSETQ. V lost 4 bases, J lost 5 bases, and 11 bases stayed unmatched. This CDR3 contains 15 residues. The CDR3 spells CASSPVRTGKDEQYF. Here the CDR3 DNA reads TGCGCCAGCAGCCCAGTACGGACAGGGAAGGACGAGCAGTACTTC.

This clonotype was observed a handful of times. This chain joins TRBV19 and TRBJ2-6; 9 nucleotides line up with TRBD1. The CDR3 loop spans 17 amino acids. Germline CDR1 reads LNHDA; CDR2 reads SQIVND (reference sequence). Trimming at V came to 5 bases and at J to 3 bases, leaving 8 bases not matched to a gene. In DNA form, the CDR3 reads TGTGCCAGTAGTGCTACAGGGGGCTTCGGTGGGGCCAACGTCCTGACTTTC. Encoded protein: CASSATGGFGGANVLTF.